These T cell receptor beta chains were read from a single sample in a study of blood T cell repertoires in COVID-19. Clones were read by immunoSEQ multiplex PCR, and TCRdb kept only the in-frame ones, dropping some. The table lists 150,000 to 200,000 clones, roughly three quarters of them singletons. Specimen: PBMCs or T cells enriched from blood (not recorded which). The receptors were sampled from a woman in her forties or fifties with acute COVID-19. The CDR3 runs from the conserved cysteine through the conserved F or W. D genes are given only for firm matches. The listing skips clone size in some rows; elsewhere it reads once, few, many or a size class.

d_gene,v_gene,j_gene,abundance,CDR3aa
TRBD1,TRBV3-1/TRBV3-2,TRBJ1-1,NA,CASSQEGRGAGTGSMNTEAFF
NA,TRBV5-4,TRBJ2-2,NA,CASSLDRHNTGELFF
NA,TRBV7-2,TRBJ1-2,NA,CASSRSGGDYGYTF
NA,TRBV28,TRBJ1-1,few,CASIGRNTEAFF
TRBD2,TRBV5-1,TRBJ2-3,NA,CASRLSAGGFGDTQYF
TRBD2,TRBV28,TRBJ2-3,NA,CASSLPGLAGVSPRDTQYF
NA,TRBV4-1,TRBJ1-2,NA,CASSHRDNYGYTF
TRBD2,TRBV7-2,TRBJ2-1,few,CASSPRWLAGGNEQFF
TRBD1,TRBV19,TRBJ1-5,few,CASNPRGTGNQPQHF
NA,TRBV29-1,TRBJ1-2,NA,CSVEGGPNYGYTF
NA,TRBV6-1,TRBJ1-3,NA,CASGEGYSGNTIYF
NA,TRBV21-1,TRBJ1-1,few,CASSGTGTGRTEAFF
TRBD2,TRBV19,TRBJ2-5,NA,CASRRTSGQETQYF
NA,TRBV19,TRBJ2-2,NA,CASAARTGELFF
TRBD1,TRBV11-1,TRBJ1-5,NA,CASSLSRTGGTPQHF
NA,TRBV4-2,TRBJ1-6,NA,CASSPRTLSGRVIGVGIPLHF
NA,TRBV7-6,TRBJ1-2,NA,CASSLGQGPRYGYTF
NA,TRBV6-5,TRBJ2-3,NA,CASSYGLSTSTDTQYF
NA,TRBV7-8,TRBJ1-2,NA,CASTYPGADGYTF
NA,TRBV13,TRBJ1-6,NA,CASSRDTSSYNSPLHF
TRBD1,TRBV7-2,TRBJ1-5,once,CASSRTGNSNQPQHF
NA,TRBV19,TRBJ1-3,NA,CASSPETAGNTIYF
NA,TRBV3-1/TRBV3-2,TRBJ1-6,NA,CASSQRTGVRAFSANSPLHF
NA,TRBV7-2,TRBJ1-2,NA,CASSLARDYGYTF
NA,TRBV11-1,TRBJ2-1,few,CASSPGLRSEQFF
NA,TRBV4-1,TRBJ1-3,NA,CASSQGRSYSGNTIYF
TRBD2,TRBV4-2,TRBJ2-3,NA,CASSQEKRGGADTQYF
NA,TRBV5-8,TRBJ1-1,NA,CASSPRTGITEAFF
TRBD2,TRBV9,TRBJ2-5,NA,CASSVNDAGGAQETQYF
NA,TRBV19,TRBJ1-5,NA,CASRRAHLQRDQPQHF
NA,TRBV4-2,TRBJ1-4,NA,CASSQGSGYEKLFF
TRBD1,TRBV6-1,TRBJ1-1,NA,CASSEEGARITEAFF
NA,TRBV11-2,TRBJ1-1,NA,CASSSGGIGAFF